This T cell receptor (beta chain) was found in a study of blood T cell repertoires in COVID-19. Study-level background: Material from acute and convalescent COVID-19 was sourced from the United States, Italy and Spain. Sample material is recorded as cDNA or gDNA derived from T cells, B-cell-depleted T cells, or PBMCs.

In its sample, this clone was seen a few times. Within the 2 weeks before study entry, each person in the exposed group met a COVID-19 case. Data came from immunoSEQ multiplex PCR; TCRdb stores just in-frame clones and leaves some out. The sample contains 250,000 or so clones, 70% to 90% of which appear only once. The CDR3 length is 18 residues. Germline-derived CDR1 and CDR2 are LGHDT and YNNKEL (reference sequence). V was cut by 0 bases and J by 8 bases, with 20 bases left in between. The rearrangement uses TRBV3-1 (or the pseudogene TRBV3-2) and TRBJ1-6, with a tentative D call TRBD1 (5 bases). What was sequenced was PBMCs or T cells enriched from blood (not recorded which). The receptor's source is a woman aged 45-65 years who had been exposed to COVID-19. CDR3 amino acids: CASSQDRGGARGDSPLHF. In DNA, the CDR3 is TGTGCCAGCAGCCAAGATCGGGGTGGGGCCCGGGGGGATTCACCCCTCCACTTT.